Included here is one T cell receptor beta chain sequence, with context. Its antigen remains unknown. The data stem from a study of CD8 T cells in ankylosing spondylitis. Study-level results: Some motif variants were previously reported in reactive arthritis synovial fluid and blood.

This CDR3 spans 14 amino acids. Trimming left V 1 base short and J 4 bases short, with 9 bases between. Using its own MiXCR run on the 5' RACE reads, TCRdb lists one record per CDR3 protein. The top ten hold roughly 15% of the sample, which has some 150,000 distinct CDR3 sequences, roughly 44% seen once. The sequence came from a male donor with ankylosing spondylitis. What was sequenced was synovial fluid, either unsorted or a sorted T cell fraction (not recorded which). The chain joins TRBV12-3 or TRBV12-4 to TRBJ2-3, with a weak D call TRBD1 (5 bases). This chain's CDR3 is CASSLVRGADTQYF. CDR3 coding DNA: TGTGCCAGCAGTTTAGTAAGGGGCGCAGATACGCAGTATTTT.